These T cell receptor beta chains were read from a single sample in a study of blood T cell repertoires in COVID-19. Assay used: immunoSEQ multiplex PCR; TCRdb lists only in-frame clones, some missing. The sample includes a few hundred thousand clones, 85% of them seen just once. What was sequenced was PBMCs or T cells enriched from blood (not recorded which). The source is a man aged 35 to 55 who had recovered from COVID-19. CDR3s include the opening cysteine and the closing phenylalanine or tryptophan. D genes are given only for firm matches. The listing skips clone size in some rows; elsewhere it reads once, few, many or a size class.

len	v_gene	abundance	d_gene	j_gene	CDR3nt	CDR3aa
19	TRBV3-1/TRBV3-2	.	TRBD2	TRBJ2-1	TGTGCCAGCAGCCAAGATTCCTGGTTGAGCGGGGGAGGTATTCTGAGGCAGTTCTTC	CASSQDSWLSGGGILRQFF
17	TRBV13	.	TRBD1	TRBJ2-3	TGTGCCAGCAGCGCAGGACAGGGCATCTCTCGCACAGATACGCAGTATTTT	CASSAGQGISRTDTQYF
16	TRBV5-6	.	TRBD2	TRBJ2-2	TGTGCCAGCAGCTTGGAGCTGAGCGGGAGATTCGGGGAGCTGTTTTTT	CASSLELSGRFGELFF
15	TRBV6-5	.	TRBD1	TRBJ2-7	TGTGCCAGCAGTTACGCACAGGGGGCTTTAAACGAGCAGTACTTC	CASSYAQGALNEQYF
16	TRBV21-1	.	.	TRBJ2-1	TGTGCCAGCAGCTCCCGCTCGGGACAGGGTACGGCCAAGCAGTTCTTC	CASSSRSGQGTAKQFF
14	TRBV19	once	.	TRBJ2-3	TGTGCCAGTAGTATAGGGGGGGGCACAGATACGCAGTATTTT	CASSIGGGTDTQYF
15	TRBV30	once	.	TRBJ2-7	TGTGCCTGGAGTGTTGGCGGGATAGGCCCCTACGAGCAGTACTTC	CAWSVGGIGPYEQYF
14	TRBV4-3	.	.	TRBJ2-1	TGCGCCAGCAGCCAAGCGACAGGATACAATGAGCAGTTCTTC	CASSQATGYNEQFF
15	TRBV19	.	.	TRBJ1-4	TGTGCCAGTAGTACTAACGGCGGGGCTAATGAAAAACTGTTTTTT	CASSTNGGANEKLFF
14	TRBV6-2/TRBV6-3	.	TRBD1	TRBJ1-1	TGTGCCAGCAGCCAGACAGGGGTGGGCACTGAAGCTTTCTTT	CASSQTGVGTEAFF
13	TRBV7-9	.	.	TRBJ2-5	TGTGCCAGCAGCCCACCCGTCGGAGGGGCCCAGTACTTC	CASSPPVGGAQYF
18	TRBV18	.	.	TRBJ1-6	TGTGCCAGCTCCCCCTCGGTACAAGGGACAAGGAGTAATTCACCCCTCCACTTT	CASSPSVQGTRSNSPLHF
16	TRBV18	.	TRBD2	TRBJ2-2	TGTGCCAGCTCACCTCAACTAGCGGTCCTCACCGGGGAGCTGTTTTTT	CASSPQLAVLTGELFF
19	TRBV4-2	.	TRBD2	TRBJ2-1	TGTGCCAGCACTAAAGGGGTGGCTAGCGGGATTCAATCCTACAATGAGCAGTTCTTC	CASTKGVASGIQSYNEQFF
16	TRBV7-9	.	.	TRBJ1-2	TGTGCCAGCAGCTTACTTGTAGTGTTGTCACGGGGTGGCTACACCTTC	CASSLLVVLSRGGYTF
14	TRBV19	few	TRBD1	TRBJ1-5	TGTGCCAGCCAACAGGGGATGAGCAATCAGCCCCAGCATTTT	CASQQGMSNQPQHF
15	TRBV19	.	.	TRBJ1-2	TGTGCCAGTAGTATCCGCCGCGCGGGAAGTTATGGCTACACCTTC	CASSIRRAGSYGYTF
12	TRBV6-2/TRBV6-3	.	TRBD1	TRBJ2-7	TGTGCCAGCAGTTTCACAGGGGGCAAGCAGTACTTC	CASSFTGGKQYF
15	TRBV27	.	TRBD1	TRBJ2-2	TGTGCCAGCAGTTTAGGGACAGGCCCGACCGGGGAGCTGTTTTTT	CASSLGTGPTGELFF
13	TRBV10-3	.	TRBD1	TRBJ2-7	TGTGCCATCAGGGAGGGACAGGTAGGCGAGCAGTACTTC	CAIREGQVGEQYF
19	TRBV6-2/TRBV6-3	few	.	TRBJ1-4	TGTGCCAGCAGTTACTCGAGGGATCCCCAGACACTGGAAAATGAAAAACTGTTTTTT	CASSYSRDPQTLENEKLFF
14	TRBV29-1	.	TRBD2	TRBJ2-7	TGCAGCGTTGAGGAGCTAGCGGGAGGTAACGAGCAGTACTTC	CSVEELAGGNEQYF
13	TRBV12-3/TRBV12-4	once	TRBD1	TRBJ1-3	TGTGCCAGCAGTTTGACAGGGGTCAACACCATATATTTT	CASSLTGVNTIYF
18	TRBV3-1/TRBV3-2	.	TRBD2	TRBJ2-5	TGTGCCAGCAGCCAAGACCCCGGACTAGCGGGAGGAAGTGAGACCCAGTACTTC	CASSQDPGLAGGSETQYF
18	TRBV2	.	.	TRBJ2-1	TGTGCCAGCAGTGTGCAGGGGGGTCTAGCGCCCTCCTACAATGAGCAGTTCTTC	CASSVQGGLAPSYNEQFF
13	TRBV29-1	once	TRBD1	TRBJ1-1	TGCAGCGCTGGGGGACAGGGGGTGACTGAAGCTTTCTTT	CSAGGQGVTEAFF
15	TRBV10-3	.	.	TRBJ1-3	TGTGCCATCAGGCCCACGGGGGGCTCTGGAAACACCATATATTTT	CAIRPTGGSGNTIYF
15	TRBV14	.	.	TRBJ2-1	TGTGCCAGCAGCCAAGTAGTAGCGGCATACAATGAGCAGTTCTTC	CASSQVVAAYNEQFF
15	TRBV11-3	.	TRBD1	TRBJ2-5	TGTGCCAGCAGCTCCGGCAGGGGGCGCATGGAGACCCAGTACTTC	CASSSGRGRMETQYF
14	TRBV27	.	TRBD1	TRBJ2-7	TGTGCCAGCAGTTGGACAGGGCCTTCCTACGAGCAGTACTTC	CASSWTGPSYEQYF
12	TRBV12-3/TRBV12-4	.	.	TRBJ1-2	TGTGCCAGCAGGGTCCCGGGGGATGGCTACACCTTC	CASRVPGDGYTF
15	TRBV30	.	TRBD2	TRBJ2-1	TGTGCCTGGAGCTCGGGGGGGGGTCGCTACAATGAGCAGTTCTTC	CAWSSGGGRYNEQFF
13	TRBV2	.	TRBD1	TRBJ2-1	TGTGCCAGCCCAGGGACAGGGGGAAATGAGCAGTTCTTC	CASPGTGGNEQFF
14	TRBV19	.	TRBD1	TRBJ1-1	TGTGCCAGTAGCTGGACAGGGAGCGGCACTGAAGCTTTCTTT	CASSWTGSGTEAFF
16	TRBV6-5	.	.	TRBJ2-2	TGTGCCAGCAGTTTGCTCCAGGAGGGGCCGGGGGTAGAGCTGTTTTTT	CASSLLQEGPGVELFF
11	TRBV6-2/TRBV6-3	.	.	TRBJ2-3	TGTGCCAGCAGCAAACGGGATACGCAGTATTTT	CASSKRDTQYF
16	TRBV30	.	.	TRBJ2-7	TGTGCCTGGAGTGGAGGTGAGCCAACCCTCTCGTACGAGCAGTACTTC	CAWSGGEPTLSYEQYF